This paragraph reports one T cell receptor (beta chain). Its matching antigen is unknown. TCRdb's table, derived via immunoSEQ multiplex PCR, lists solely in-frame clones and lacks some. The top ten clones hold 1.5% to 2% of a sample with 350,000 to 450,000 clones, 75% to 90% of them seen once. Indicated treatment: 15 to 20 received Ad26.COV2.S at low or high dose, single or two shots; roughly five received placebo; per-sample allocation not given. Day 63 following the first vaccine or placebo injection was when the samples were taken. The data were taken from a study of Ad26.COV2.S vaccination and SARS-CoV-2 variants. Study background: Administration of Ad26.COV2.S was intramuscular, either once or twice 56 days apart.

Overall study results and limits: Comparability of non-spike TCR breadth was observed across vaccine and placebo recipients.

The sequencing here drew on peripheral blood, taken in a trial of Ad26.COV2.S vaccine versus placebo. The TCR sequence derives from a person aged 18-65 years who received the Ad26.COV2.S COVID-19 vaccine or a placebo.

CDR3 amino acids: CASSLQGQGLGTGELFF. In nucleotides, the CDR3 is TGTGCCAGCAGTTTACAGGGACAGGGGTTAGGCACCGGGGAGCTGTTTTTT. The J gene is TRBJ2-2, the V gene TRBV28, with 10 positions matching TRBD1. Trimming at V came to 2 bases and at J to 4 bases, leaving 7 bases not matched to a gene. Germline-derived CDR1 and CDR2 are MDHEN and SYDVKM. The CDR3 has 17 amino acids.